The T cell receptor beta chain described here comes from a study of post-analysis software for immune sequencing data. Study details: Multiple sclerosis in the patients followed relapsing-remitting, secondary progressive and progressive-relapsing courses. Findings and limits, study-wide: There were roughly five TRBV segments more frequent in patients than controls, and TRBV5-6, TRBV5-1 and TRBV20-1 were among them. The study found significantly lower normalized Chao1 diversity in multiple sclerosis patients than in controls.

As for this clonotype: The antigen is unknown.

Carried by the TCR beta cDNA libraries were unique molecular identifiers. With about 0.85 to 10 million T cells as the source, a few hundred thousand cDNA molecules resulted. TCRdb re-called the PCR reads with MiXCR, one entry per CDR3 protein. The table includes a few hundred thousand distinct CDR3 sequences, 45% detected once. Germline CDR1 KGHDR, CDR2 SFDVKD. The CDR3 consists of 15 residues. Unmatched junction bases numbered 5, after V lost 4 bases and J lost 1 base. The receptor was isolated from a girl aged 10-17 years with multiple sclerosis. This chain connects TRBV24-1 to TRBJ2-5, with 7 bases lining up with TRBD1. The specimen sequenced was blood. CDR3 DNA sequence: TGTGCCACCAGTGACTGCGGACAGGTCCAAGAGACCCAGTACTTC. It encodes CATSDCGQVQETQYF.